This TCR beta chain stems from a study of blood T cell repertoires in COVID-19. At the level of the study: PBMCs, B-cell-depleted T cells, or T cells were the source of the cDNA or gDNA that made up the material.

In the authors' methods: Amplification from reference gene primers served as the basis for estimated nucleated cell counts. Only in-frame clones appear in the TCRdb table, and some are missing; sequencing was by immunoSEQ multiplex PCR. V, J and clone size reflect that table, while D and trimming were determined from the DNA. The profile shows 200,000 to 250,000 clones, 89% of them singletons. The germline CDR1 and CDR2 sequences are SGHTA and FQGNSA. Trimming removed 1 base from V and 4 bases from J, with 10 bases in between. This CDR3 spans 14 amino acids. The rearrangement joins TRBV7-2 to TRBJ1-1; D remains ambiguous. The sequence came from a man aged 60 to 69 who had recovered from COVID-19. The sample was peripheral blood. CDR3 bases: TGTGCCAGCAGCTTAGGGGTACACAGCACTGAAGCTTTCTTT. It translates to CASSLGVHSTEAFF.